The clone carrying this TCR beta chain has only a few counts. Its antigen is as yet unknown. V gave up 2 bases and J gave up 4 bases, with 12 bases separating them. The V gene's germline CDR1 is MDHEN and CDR2 SYDVKM. CDR3 length: 16 amino acids. The data belong to a study of T cell repertoires in cytomegalovirus infection. As for the study in general: Used in the study were CMV epitopes, some recently identified and HLA-C-restricted, others well-studied and HLA-B-restricted. Carrying CMV and the relevant HLA type showed in public TCR beta signatures. Study outcomes and limitations: HLA-C-restricted CMV-specific TCR beta clonotypes were dominant in the ex vivo response.

TCRdb itself ran the reads through MiXCR, one entry per CDR3 protein. Among fewer than 60,000 distinct CDR3 sequences listed, roughly 21% were seen once. The sequencing used CD8+ T cells from cultured PBMCs, collected from culture after CMV antigen stimulation. The clonotype was recovered from a human donor in good health (CMV status not recorded). Some clones in this sample may be carry-over from other donors' samples. J is TRBJ1-6 and V is TRBV28; D unresolved. The CDR3 sequence: CASSLVSTDYNSPLHF. Written as DNA, the CDR3 is TGTGCCAGCAGTTTAGTTTCGACGGATTATAATTCACCCCTCCACTTT.